These T cell receptor beta chains were read from a single sample in a study of T cell responses to AZD1222 COVID-19 vaccine. Produced via immunoSEQ multiplex PCR; TCRdb's table is partial and in-frame only. The table lists 110,000 to 150,000 clones, just over 90% of them singletons. Material: peripheral blood, obtained on day 0 of AZD1222 vaccination. All receptors come from an adult in good health. Each CDR3 is given with its conserved first and last residue. The D gene is left open where the match is weak. Not all rows give a size; the values are once, few, many and, for expanded clones, a class.

j_call,clone_size,d_call,v_call,cdr3_aa,cdr3_nt
TRBJ1-3,once,NA,TRBV5-4,CASSSDPGNTIYF,TGTGCCAGCAGCTCGGACCCTGGAAACACCATATATTTT
TRBJ2-7,NA,NA,TRBV29-1,CSVEVDAVEYF,TGCAGCGTTGAAGTCGACGCGGTGGAGTACTTC
TRBJ2-7,NA,TRBD1,TRBV19,CASSAGTGKDEQYF,TGTGCCAGTAGTGCCGGGACAGGGAAGGACGAGCAGTACTTC
TRBJ1-2,NA,NA,TRBV27,CASSSWGREGYTF,TGTGCCAGCAGTTCCTGGGGCAGGGAAGGCTACACCTTC
TRBJ2-7,NA,NA,TRBV12-3/TRBV12-4,CASSSRSYEQYF,TGTGCCAGCAGTTCAAGATCATACGAGCAGTACTTC
TRBJ2-5,NA,NA,TRBV11-2,CASSASRAQETQYF,TGTGCCAGCAGCGCCTCTAGGGCACAAGAGACCCAGTACTTC
TRBJ1-5,once,TRBD1,TRBV7-9,CASSMTGAPYSNQPQHF,TGTGCCAGCAGTATGACAGGGGCACCATATAGCAATCAGCCCCAGCATTTT
TRBJ1-5,NA,NA,TRBV27,CASSFGLVGQPQHF,TGTGCCAGCAGTTTTGGTTTAGTCGGTCAGCCCCAGCATTTT
TRBJ2-7,NA,TRBD1,TRBV12-3/TRBV12-4,CASSPGTGVEQYF,TGTGCCAGCAGTCCTGGGACAGGGGTCGAGCAGTACTTC
TRBJ2-7,NA,NA,TRBV20-1,CSARVDREQYF,TGCAGTGCCAGAGTTGATCGGGAGCAGTACTTC
TRBJ1-1,NA,NA,TRBV18,CASSPRGGRGTEAFF,TGTGCCAGCTCTCCCCGGGGAGGGAGGGGCACTGAAGCTTTCTTT
TRBJ2-7,NA,NA,TRBV6-2/TRBV6-3,CASSYGNSGGPYEQYF,TGTGCCAGCAGTTACGGGAATTCGGGCGGTCCGTACGAGCAGTACTTC
TRBJ2-4,NA,TRBD2,TRBV5-4,CASSSGTSGATKNIQYF,TGTGCCAGCAGCAGCGGGACTAGCGGGGCGACCAAAAACATTCAGTACTTC
TRBJ1-6,NA,NA,TRBV5-1,CASSGRGDLHF,TGCGCCAGCAGCGGCAGGGGCGATCTCCACTTT
TRBJ2-3,NA,TRBD2,TRBV19,CASGTSGLVNTQYF,TGTGCCAGCGGGACTAGCGGATTGGTAAATACGCAGTATTTT
TRBJ1-4,few,NA,TRBV2,CASSGTGWEGTGEKLFF,TGTGCCAGCAGTGGAACCGGATGGGAGGGGACCGGAGAAAAACTGTTTTTT